Each of the 3 T cell receptor beta chains below was sequenced from the same sample in a study of identical twins. TCRdb ran MiXCR on the 5' RACE reads and lists one entry per CDR3 protein. This table has hundreds of thousands of distinct CDR3 sequences, over 15% appearing once. The sample was also reused in another study, on T cells expressing NK-cell markers.

The specimen was PBMCs. The origin of the receptors is a woman between 18 and 29 years old in good health.

In this sample, this clonotype turned up a few times. The chain recombines TRBV20-1 with TRBJ2-4; possibly TRBD2 for D (5 bases). The germline V gene has CDR1 DFQATT and CDR2 SNEGSKA (reference sequence). The V end was cut by 5 bases, the J end by 0 bases, with 14 bases between. The CDR3 runs to 15 residues. The CDR3 here is CSAGRGPGAKNIQYF. DNA for the CDR3: TGCAGTGCTGGGAGAGGACCGGGAGCCAAAAACATTCAGTACTTC.

The V call is TRBV7-3, the J call TRBJ2-5, with a possible D match to TRBD2 (5 bases). Trimming removed 4 bases at V and 5 bases at J, with 17 bases between. The CDR3 covers 15 residues. The germline CDR1 and CDR2 sequences are SGHTA and FQGTGA. CDR3 residues: CASSSGLNPGETQYF. CDR3 sequence (DNA): TGTGCCAGCAGCTCTGGACTGAACCCTGGGGAGACCCAGTACTTC.

The chain recombines TRBV15 with TRBJ1-1; no clear D gene. Germline assignment: CDR1 LNHNV and CDR2 YYDKDF (reference sequence). CDR3 size: 12 residues. The V end was cut by 5 bases, the J end by 11 bases, with 15 bases between. DNA of the CDR3: TGTGCCACCAGCGGCAGCCACTTACGGGCTTTCTTT. This encodes CATSGSHLRAFF.